These 28 T cell receptor beta chains were all obtained from the same sample, sequenced in a study of CD8+ T cells in alopecia areata. The treatment denotes: oral pan-JAK inhibitor, 5-10 mg twice daily. cDNA prepared by RNA extraction and subsequent reverse transcription served as the template for sequencing. Libraries were prepared by immunoSEQ multiplex PCR; TCRdb keeps only in-frame clonotypes and omits some of them. The sample has about 200,000 clones, 58% seen once. This specimen consisted of CD4+ T cells sorted from blood, obtained at week 24, from a patient treated with tofacitinib. Receptor source: a human donor with alopecia areata.

About this clone: Distinct nucleotide sequences in the sample also encode this CDR3. The V and J genes are TRBV29-1 and TRBJ1-1, with no clear D. This CDR3 has 12 residues. Per the germline V gene, CDR1 is SQVTM and CDR2 is ANQGSEA. The V and J ends lost 4 bases and 1 base respectively, with 7 bases between them. The CDR3 coding sequence is TGCAGCGTTGGACGGCCGAACACTGAAGCTTTCTTT. Its protein product is CSVGRPNTEAFF. The full variable domain, rest sourced from reference TRBV29-1 and TRBJ1-1, is SAVISQKPSRDICQRGTSLTIQCQVDSQVTMMFWYRQQPGQSLTLIATANQGSEATYESGFVIDKFPISRPNLTFSTLTVSNMSPEDSSIYLCSVGRPNTEAFFGQGTRLTVV.

Turning to this clone: Other DNA sequences in the same sample also yield this CDR3. This sequence joins TRBV29-1 and TRBJ2-7; the D gene is possibly TRBD2 (6 bases). Per germline, CDR1 SQVTM and CDR2 ANQGSEA. The CDR3 covers 13 residues. Deletions cut 4 bases from V and 0 bases from J, with 10 bases between. CDR3: CSVGSGSSYEQYF. The CDR3 nucleotides read TGCAGCGTTGGTAGCGGTAGCTCCTACGAGCAGTACTTC.

The chain recombines TRBV28 with TRBJ2-1; 9 bases line up with TRBD2. V lost 5 bases and J lost 8; bases outside the gene matches: 1. The CDR3 length is 12 residues. CDR1 is MDHEN and CDR2 is SYDVKM in the germline V gene. The CDR3 DNA sequence: TGTGCCAGCAGTCTAGCGGGATATGAGCAGTTCTTC. It specifies CASSLAGYEQFF.

The chain has TRBV4-1 and TRBJ2-3; 8 nucleotides align to TRBD2. Trimming at V came to 0 bases and at J to 8 bases, leaving 7 bases not matched to a gene. Germline CDR1 and CDR2: MGHRA and YSYEKL. The CDR3 spans 15 residues. This chain's CDR3 is CASSQEGAGVGTQYF. In DNA, the CDR3 is TGCGCCAGCAGCCAAGAGGGAGCGGGAGTCGGTACGCAGTATTTT.

The chain carries TRBV29-1 and TRBJ1-5; D may be TRBD1 (6 bases). V was clipped by 6 bases and J by 5 bases, with 11 bases between them. CDR1 is SQVTM, CDR2 ANQGSEA, per germline. This CDR3 is built from 12 residues. CDR3 sequence (DNA): TGCAGCGTCCTGACAGGCGATCAGCCCCAGCATTTT. Protein product: CSVLTGDQPQHF.

This clone was detected a few times. The rearrangement links TRBV20-1 to TRBJ2-7; no reliable D call. Germline CDR1 and CDR2: DFQATT and SNEGSKA (reference sequence). The V end lost 3 bases, the J end lost 5 bases, and 8 bases lay between the germline ends. The CDR3 runs to 11 residues. CDR3 region: CSARALNEQYF. For the CDR3, the DNA is TGCAGTGCTAGGGCACTGAACGAGCAGTACTTC.

This clone was counted between two and nine times. The chain uses TRBV6-5 and TRBJ2-2; D not certain. The CDR3 spans 14 residues. Germline V CDR1 and CDR2: MNHEY, SVGAGI. V was cut by 0 bases and J by 3 bases, with 5 bases left in between. CDR3 sequence reads: CASSYSPHTGELFF. Written as DNA, the CDR3 is TGTGCCAGCAGTTACTCCCCACACACCGGGGAGCTGTTTTTT.

The chain carries TRBV27 and TRBJ2-7, with TRBD1 matching 8 bases. The CDR3 spans 15 residues. Germline V lookup: CDR1 MNHEY, CDR2 SMNVEV (reference sequence). V trimming: 2 bases; J trimming: 5 bases; junction bases outside the gene matches: 8. The CDR3 spells CASSLTGQGRHEQYF. CDR3 DNA: TGTGCCAGCAGTTTAACTGGACAGGGAAGACACGAGCAGTACTTC.

This clone was recorded a few times. This chain joins TRBV25-1 and TRBJ1-5; the D is unclear. V was clipped by 3 bases and J by 4 bases, with 4 bases between them. The CDR3 spans 12 residues. Germline CDR1 is MGHDK and CDR2 is SYGVNS. CDR3 region: CASSDNNQPQHF. The CDR3 nucleotides are TGTGCCAGCAGTGATAATAATCAGCCCCAGCATTTT.

This clone appeared a few times. The CDR3 DNA sequence: TGTGCCAGCACCCTCCTACAGCCAGGGGAGGAGACCCAGTACTTC. Translated: CASTLLQPGEETQYF. The V call is TRBV7-2, the J call TRBJ2-5, with D tentatively TRBD1 (6 bases). The CDR3 totals 15 residues. Germline CDR1 SGHTA, CDR2 FQGNSA. The V end was cut by 7 bases, the J end by 5 bases, with 20 bases between.

This chain links TRBV29-1 with TRBJ2-1, with 10 bases fitting TRBD2. Trimming took 1 base from V and 8 from J; bases not matched to a gene: 8. There are 15 residues in the CDR3. Germline lookup yields CDR1 SQVTM and CDR2 ANQGSEA. The DNA of the CDR3 is TGCAGCGTTGAAGTCTGGGCTAGCGGGAGTGATGAGCAGTTCTTC. It is translated as CSVEVWASGSDEQFF.

This clone was recorded once. The chain uses TRBV5-4 and TRBJ2-5; 10 nucleotides align to TRBD2. V lost 3 bases, J lost 2 bases, and 4 bases stayed unmatched. In germline, CDR1 is SGHNT, CDR2 YYREEE (reference sequence). This CDR3 comprises 15 residues. CDR3 in DNA: TGTGCCAGCAGCTACCCAGCGGGGGGGCAAGAGACCCAGTACTTC. This codes for CASSYPAGGQETQYF.

The genes are TRBV30 and TRBJ2-2, with 9 bases that match TRBD1. The trim removed 4 bases at V and 8 bases at J, leaving 8 bases unmatched. The CDR3 totals 14 residues. The V gene's germline CDR1 is GTSNPN and CDR2 SVGIG (reference sequence). Written as DNA, the CDR3 is TGTGCCTGGAAACAGGGGGCATTGTCGGGGGAGCTGTTTTTT. The encoded protein is CAWKQGALSGELFF. Complete variable domain (other parts from reference TRBV30 and TRBJ2-2): SQTIHQWPATLVQPVGSPLSLECTVEGTSNPNLYWYRQAAGRGLQLLFYSVGIGQISSEVPQNLSASRPQDRQFILSSKKLLLSDSGFYLCAWKQGALSGELFFGEGSRLTVL.

This chain uses TRBV29-1 with TRBJ1-1; D is unresolved. Germline assignment: CDR1 SQVTM and CDR2 ANQGSEA. CDR3 size: 14 residues. V lost 6 bases to trimming and J lost 5 bases, with 19 bases between them. CDR3 sequence (DNA): TGCAGCGTCCAACTACAGAGAGAGGATACTGAAGCTTTCTTT. Its protein product is CSVQLQREDTEAFF.

This chain uses TRBV7-2 with TRBJ1-2; D is ambiguous. V lost 3 bases and J 2 bases, leaving 10 bases between the germline ends. The CDR3 spans 14 residues. Germline V gene lookup returns CDR1 SGHTA and CDR2 FQGNSA. In nucleotides, the CDR3 is TGTGCCAGCAGCTTGGCTGGGGAGAACTATGGCTACACCTTC. Its protein is CASSLAGENYGYTF.

This clone has just a few counts. V is TRBV30 and J is TRBJ1-1; TRBD1 might be the D (6 bases). The V gene's germline CDR1 is GTSNPN and CDR2 SVGIG (reference sequence). Between the trimmed V and J ends, which lost 2 bases and 6 bases, there was a span of 19 bases. The CDR3 covers 15 residues. The CDR3 region is CAWSPLRQEQSEAFF. CDR3 DNA: TGTGCCTGGAGTCCCCTCCGACAGGAGCAATCTGAAGCTTTCTTT. Variable domain in full (rest from reference TRBV30 and TRBJ1-1): SQTIHQWPATLVQPVGSPLSLECTVEGTSNPNLYWYRQAAGRGLQLLFYSVGIGQISSEVPQNLSASRPQDRQFILSSKKLLLSDSGFYLCAWSPLRQEQSEAFFGQGTRLTVV.

This clone was seen a handful of times. The chain recombines TRBV7-2 with TRBJ2-2, with a possible D match to TRBD2 (6 bases). Trimming left V 1 base short and J 6 bases short, with 12 bases between. Germline loops: CDR1 SGHTA, CDR2 FQGNSA. There are 15 residues in the CDR3. CDR3 nucleotides: TGTGCCAGCAGCTTAGTCAGGGAGGTCGCCGGGGAGCTGTTTTTT. Protein: CASSLVREVAGELFF. The variable domain in full, completed from reference TRBV7-2 and TRBJ2-2, reads GAGVSQSPSNKVTEKGKDVELRCDPISGHTALYWYRQSLGQGLEFLIYFQGNSAPDKSGLPSDRFSAERTGGSVSTLTIQRTQQEDSAVYLCASSLVREVAGELFFGEGSRLTVL.

The J gene is TRBJ2-1, the V gene TRBV11-3; D unresolved. Between the trimmed V and J ends, which lost 5 bases and 6 bases, there was a span of 8 bases. The germline V gene encodes CDR1 SGHNT and CDR2 YENEEA. There are 12 residues in the CDR3. CDR3 in amino acids: CASSPGGNEQFF. CDR3 in DNA: TGTGCCAGCAGCCCGGGTGGCAATGAGCAGTTCTTC.

The chain links TRBV23-1 to TRBJ2-2; D uncertain. TRBV23-1 is filed as an ORF, its function uncertain. Between the trimmed V and J ends, which lost 2 bases and 3 bases, there was a span of 13 bases. The CDR3 runs 16 residues. The CDR3 spells CASSQGLGMDTGELFF. Written as DNA, the CDR3 is TGCGCCAGCAGTCAAGGTCTGGGGATGGACACCGGGGAGCTGTTTTTT.

The rearrangement uses TRBV10-3 and TRBJ2-5, with no clear D. Germline V gene data show CDR1 as ENHRY and CDR2 as SYGVKD. Trimming pared 2 bases from V and 2 bases from J, leaving 6 bases between. The length of the CDR3 is 13 residues. The CDR3 loop reads CAISERQQETQYF. The CDR3 region has the DNA TGTGCCATCAGTGAGCGGCAGCAAGAGACCCAGTACTTC.

This rearrangement joins TRBV29-1 to TRBJ2-3; D is possibly TRBD2 (6 bases). The CDR3 is made up of 13 amino acids. Germline V CDR1 and CDR2: SQVTM, ANQGSEA. The V end lost 3 bases, the J end lost 4 bases, and 11 bases lay between the germline ends. CDR3 residues: CSVDGGISDTQYF. The DNA for the CDR3 is TGCAGCGTTGACGGAGGGATATCAGATACGCAGTATTTT.

Points on this clone: The same CDR3 is also encoded by other DNA sequences in this sample. The chain couples TRBV30 to TRBJ1-2; D unresolved. V was pared by 2 bases and J by 4 bases, with 5 bases between. CDR3 length equals 11 residues. The germline V gene encodes CDR1 GTSNPN and CDR2 SVGIG (reference sequence). The CDR3 sequence is CAWSSRYGYTF. The CDR3 nucleotides read TGTGCCTGGAGTAGTCGCTATGGCTACACCTTC.

This clone has only a few counts. V and J are TRBV4-3 and TRBJ2-1, with D tentatively TRBD2 (5 bases). Deletions cut 5 bases from V and 12 bases from J, with 23 bases between. Per the germline V gene, CDR1 is LGHNA and CDR2 is YSLEER. This CDR3 contains 15 residues. Here the CDR3 reads CASSELGGPSGGQFF. CDR3 nucleotide sequence: TGCGCCAGCAGCGAATTAGGAGGTCCTAGTGGTGGGCAGTTCTTC.

This clone was observed once. The chain couples TRBV9 to TRBJ1-1; a weak D match, TRBD1 (6 bases). The germline gives CDR1 SGDLS, CDR2 YYNGEE. This CDR3 region has 16 residues. V lost 0 bases, J lost 4 bases, and 16 bases lay in between. The CDR3 spells CASSVDPGASTTEAFF. Written as DNA, the CDR3 is TGTGCCAGCAGCGTAGATCCGGGGGCCTCTACCACTGAAGCTTTCTTT.

This chain connects TRBV18 to TRBJ1-1, with D possibly being TRBD1 (5 bases). The CDR3 sequence is 11 residues long. V lost 4 bases and J 6 bases, leaving 6 bases between the germline ends. Per germline, CDR1 KGHSH and CDR2 LQKENI. For the CDR3, the DNA is TGTGCCAGCTCACAGGGGCCTGAAGCTTTCTTT. It is translated as CASSQGPEAFF.

The rearrangement links TRBV30 to TRBJ2-7; perhaps TRBD1 as D (5 bases). CDR3 length equals 15 residues. Germline V gene sequence: CDR1 GTSNPN, CDR2 SVGIG (reference sequence). Trimming removed 4 bases from V and 1 base from J, with 17 bases in between. Here the CDR3 DNA reads TGTGCCTGGATTGGATGGGGCAGGCCGTCCTACGAGCAGTACTTC. Its protein is CAWIGWGRPSYEQYF.

This clone turned up a few times. The V and J genes are TRBV6-6 and TRBJ2-1; possibly TRBD1 for D (6 bases). Germline loops: CDR1 MNHNY, CDR2 SVGAGI (reference sequence). This CDR3 is 14 amino acids long. Trimming took off 3 bases at V and 3 bases at J, with 9 bases between the two ends. The DNA of the CDR3 is TGTGCCAGCAGTTATCGGACAGACTACAATGAGCAGTTCTTC. Amino acids: CASSYRTDYNEQFF.

This clone appeared many times. The rearrangement links TRBV2 to TRBJ2-1, with 8 positions matching TRBD2. Trimming cost V 2 bases and J 3 bases; bases outside gene matches: 3. The CDR3 is 15 residues long. In germline, CDR1 is SNHLY, CDR2 FYNNEI. CDR3 bases: TGTGCCAGCAGTGAACGGGGGGGATACTACAATGAGCAGTTCTTC. Translation: CASSERGGYYNEQFF.